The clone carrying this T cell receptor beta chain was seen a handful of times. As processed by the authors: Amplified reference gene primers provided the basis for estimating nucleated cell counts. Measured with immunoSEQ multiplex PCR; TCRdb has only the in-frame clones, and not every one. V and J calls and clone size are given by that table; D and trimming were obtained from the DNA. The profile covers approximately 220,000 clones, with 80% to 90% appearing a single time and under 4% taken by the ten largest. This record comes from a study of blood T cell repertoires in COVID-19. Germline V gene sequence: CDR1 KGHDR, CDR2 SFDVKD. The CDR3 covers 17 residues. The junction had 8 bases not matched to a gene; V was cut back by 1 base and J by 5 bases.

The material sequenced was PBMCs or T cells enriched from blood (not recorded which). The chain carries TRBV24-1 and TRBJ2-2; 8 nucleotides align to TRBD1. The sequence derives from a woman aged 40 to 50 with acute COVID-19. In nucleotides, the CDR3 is TGTGCCACCAGTGATTTTAAGCAGGGGGCTCTTACCGGGGAGCTGTTTTTT. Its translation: CATSDFKQGALTGELFF.